The 23 T cell receptor beta chains presented below share a single source sample, sequenced in a study of cytomegalovirus exposure and HLA in healthy donors. Measured with immunoSEQ multiplex PCR; TCRdb has only the in-frame clones, and not every one. This repertoire shows roughly 100,000 clones, approximately 94% found once; its top ten account for approximately 1%. Sequencing input: PBMCs. These receptors all come from a woman aged 18-30 years in good health and CMV-seronegative.

This clone has a single count. The J gene is TRBJ2-1, the V gene TRBV9; TRBD2 agrees at 10 bases. CDR3 length: 15 residues. The germline CDR1 and CDR2 sequences are SGDLS and YYNGEE. Unmatched junction bases numbered 6, after V lost 4 bases and J lost 5 bases. CDR3 sequence: CASSPSGGSHNEQFF. DNA of the CDR3: TGTGCCAGCAGCCCTAGCGGGGGCTCTCACAATGAGCAGTTCTTC.

This chain joins TRBV9 and TRBJ1-2, with TRBD1 as a possible D gene (6 bases). V dropped 0 bases and J dropped 4 bases, with 10 bases sitting between them. Germline loops: CDR1 SGDLS, CDR2 YYNGEE. CDR3 size: 14 residues. Here the CDR3 reads CASSVGTDLYGYTF. Here the CDR3 DNA reads TGTGCCAGCAGCGTAGGGACAGACCTCTATGGCTACACCTTC.

The rearrangement uses TRBV10-2 and TRBJ1-4; a weak D match, TRBD1 (5 bases). Germline-derived CDR1 and CDR2 are WSHSY and SAAADI. Trimming shortened V by 0 bases and J by 3 bases, and 11 bases separated the two germline ends. The CDR3 runs 16 residues. The CDR3 protein is CASSESPTDPNEKLFF. In DNA form, the CDR3 reads TGCGCCAGCAGTGAGTCGCCGACAGATCCTAATGAAAAACTGTTTTTT.

The chain links TRBV15 to TRBJ2-7; 11 nucleotides match TRBD2. The CDR3 has 15 residues. With 0 bases clipped from V and 7 bases from J, the junction kept 5 bases outside the gene matches. The germline V gene encodes CDR1 LNHNV and CDR2 YYDKDF (reference sequence). CDR3 nucleotide sequence: TGTGCCACCAGCAGAGACCTAGCGGGAGGTGGTGAGCAGTACTTC. This sequence encodes CATSRDLAGGGEQYF.

This clone was picked up one time. This sequence joins TRBV28 and TRBJ2-1; TRBD2 matches at 8 bases. CDR1 is MDHEN and CDR2 is SYDVKM in the germline V gene. Trimming removed 3 bases from V and 8 bases from J; junction bases left unmatched: 12. The CDR3 spans 16 residues. The CDR3 coding sequence is TGTGCCAGCAGTTTTTCGGGAGGGAGAACTAGCGATGAGCAGTTCTTC. Protein sequence: CASSFSGGRTSDEQFF.

The rearrangement links TRBV7-8 to TRBJ1-2, with TRBD1 identical over 10 bases. This CDR3 has 14 amino acids. Germline V lookup: CDR1 SGHVS, CDR2 FQNEAQ. V lost 6 bases to trimming and J lost 6 bases; unmatched junction nucleotides: 7. Here the CDR3 reads CASRPPDRGHGYTF. CDR3 nucleotides: TGTGCCAGCAGGCCACCCGACAGGGGGCATGGCTACACCTTC.

In its sample, this clone was seen a few times. V is TRBV9 and J is TRBJ1-2, with a tentative D call TRBD1 (5 bases). The CDR3 is 14 residues long. The V end lost 4 bases, the J end lost 7 bases, and 17 bases lay between the germline ends. Germline loops: CDR1 SGDLS, CDR2 YYNGEE. The CDR3: CASSPSAREGGYTF. DNA for the CDR3: TGTGCCAGCAGCCCCAGTGCCAGGGAGGGTGGCTACACCTTC.

The chain joins TRBV19 to TRBJ2-5; TRBD1 agrees at 8 bases. This CDR3 has 14 residues. With 6 bases clipped from V and 5 bases from J, the junction kept 8 bases outside the gene matches. CDR1 and CDR2 from the germline V gene are LNHDA and SQIVND (reference sequence). DNA for the CDR3: TGTGCCAGTAGGGGCACAGGGGGATTGGAGACCCAGTACTTC. Translated, it gives CASRGTGGLETQYF. Filled out from reference TRBV19 and TRBJ2-5, the complete variable domain reads DGGITQSPKYLFRKEGQNVTLSCEQNLNHDAMYWYRQDPGQGLRLIYYSQIVNDFQKGDIAEGYSVSREKKESFPLTVTSAQKNPTAFYLCASRGTGGLETQYFGPGTRLLVL.

The chain carries TRBV5-1 and TRBJ2-5, with D perhaps matching TRBD2 (6 bases). This CDR3 contains 13 residues. The ends were cut back, 4 bases at V and 2 bases at J, with 9 bases in the middle. Germline CDR1 SGHRS, CDR2 YFSETQ. In DNA form, the CDR3 reads TGCGCCAGCAGCCTAGGACTACAAGAGACCCAGTACTTC. Translation: CASSLGLQETQYF.

This clone was recorded only once. The chain links TRBV9 to TRBJ1-4; 7 bases map to TRBD1. Germline CDR1 reads SGDLS; CDR2 reads YYNGEE. This CDR3 comprises 15 residues. The ends lost 3 bases at V and 5 bases at J; junction bases unmatched: 7. The CDR3 region is CASSARTGENEKLFF. CDR3 bases: TGTGCCAGCAGCGCTCGGACAGGCGAAAATGAAAAACTGTTTTTT.

The chain carries TRBV19 and TRBJ2-6; D perhaps matches TRBD2 (6 bases). V lost 4 bases and J 2 bases, leaving 6 bases between the germline ends. CDR3 length: 14 amino acids. Germline V lookup: CDR1 LNHDA, CDR2 SQIVND (reference sequence). CDR3 bases: TGTGCCAGTAGTACGGGGGCTGGGGCCAACGTCCTGACTTTC. Translated: CASSTGAGANVLTF.

CDR3 residues: CASSVQGAGNTEAFF. The CDR3 coding sequence is TGTGCCAGCTCAGTACAGGGGGCGGGGAACACTGAAGCTTTCTTT. This rearrangement joins TRBV18 to TRBJ1-1; 9 bases match TRBD1. V lost 5 bases and J lost 1; bases outside the gene matches: 5. From germline, CDR1 is KGHSH and CDR2 LQKENI. There are 15 residues in the CDR3.

This chain uses TRBV27 with TRBJ2-5; 9 nucleotides align to TRBD2. CDR1 is MNHEY, CDR2 SMNVEV, per germline (reference sequence). CDR3 size: 16 residues. V dropped 4 bases and J dropped 5; count of bases not matched to a gene: 11. The CDR3 bases are TGTGCCAGCAGTTCAAGCCGGACTAGCGCGTACGAGACCCAGTACTTC. This sequence encodes CASSSSRTSAYETQYF.

The V and J genes are TRBV19 and TRBJ1-1; tentative D call: TRBD1 (5 bases). The CDR3 spans 16 residues. Trimming pared 1 base from V and 3 bases from J, leaving 15 bases between. In germline, CDR1 is LNHDA, CDR2 SQIVND (reference sequence). In nucleotides, the CDR3 is TGTGCCAGTAGTATAGTATCCCAGTTAGGGGACACTGAAGCTTTCTTT. Protein sequence: CASSIVSQLGDTEAFF.

V is TRBV7-2 and J is TRBJ2-3; TRBD2 matches at 13 bases. The CDR3 sequence is 16 residues long. Germline V lookup: CDR1 SGHTA, CDR2 FQGNSA. V was pared by 4 bases and J by 2 bases, with 3 bases of the junction left unmatched. CDR3 bases: TGTGCCAGCAGCTCGGGACTAGCGGGGTACACAGATACGCAGTATTTT. Translation: CASSSGLAGYTDTQYF.

Here the CDR3 DNA reads TGTGCCAGCAGCCGCCCCCCACCTCGGGACAGGGGGAATACTGAAGCTTTCTTT. Encoded protein: CASSRPPPRDRGNTEAFF. V usage is TRBV11-3 and J usage is TRBJ1-1; 11 bases are shared with TRBD1. The CDR3 covers 18 residues. Trimming removed 5 bases from V and 5 bases from J; junction bases left unmatched: 16. The germline CDR1 and CDR2 sequences are SGHNT and YENEEA. Looking up the rest from reference TRBV11-3 and TRBJ1-1 gives the full variable domain: EAGVVQSPRYKIIEKKQPVAFWCNPISGHNTLYWYLQNLGQGPELLIRYENEEAVDDSQLPKDRFSAERLKGVDSTLKIQPAELGDSAVYLCASSRPPPRDRGNTEAFFGQGTRLTVV.

This rearrangement joins TRBV2 to TRBJ2-1; a possible D gene is TRBD1 (5 bases). V lost 6 bases, J lost 4 bases, and 10 bases lay in between. Germline-derived CDR1 and CDR2 are SNHLY and FYNNEI. There are 13 residues in the CDR3. The CDR3: CASRATGYNEQFF. The CDR3 DNA is TGTGCCAGCAGGGCAACAGGTTACAATGAGCAGTTCTTC.

The chain links TRBV7-2 to TRBJ1-2; the D gene is possibly TRBD1 (5 bases). CDR3 length: 12 residues. The germline V and J ends were trimmed by 7 bases and 4 bases, with 10 bases remaining between them. In germline, CDR1 is SGHTA, CDR2 FQGNSA. CDR3 loop: CASTAGIYGYTF. The DNA of the CDR3 is TGTGCCAGCACTGCAGGGATCTATGGCTACACCTTC.

The chain employs TRBV27 and TRBJ1-5; 9 bases map to TRBD1. V lost 1 base and J lost 0; bases outside the gene matches: 16. Germline V gene lookup returns CDR1 MNHEY and CDR2 SMNVEV (reference sequence). This CDR3 region has 21 residues. The CDR3 spells CASSLFGTGFGGDYSNQPQHF. DNA of the CDR3: TGTGCCAGCAGTTTATTCGGGACAGGGTTTGGGGGAGACTATAGCAATCAGCCCCAGCATTTT.

CDR3 in amino acids: CASSPAGGYNSPLHF. In nucleotides, the CDR3 is TGTGCCAGCAGCCCTGCAGGGGGCTATAATTCACCCCTCCACTTT. The rearrangement links TRBV6-5 to TRBJ1-6, with TRBD1 matching 7 bases. CDR1 MNHEY and CDR2 SVGAGI come from the germline V gene. The CDR3 runs 15 residues. Trimming removed 6 bases from V and 3 bases from J; junction bases left unmatched: 5.

The V call is TRBV7-2, the J call TRBJ1-5; TRBD1 agrees at 12 bases. Per germline, CDR1 SGHTA and CDR2 FQGNSA. The CDR3 consists of 17 residues. The J segment lost 6 bases and the V segment lost 1 base, leaving 7 bases of the junction unmatched. CDR3 protein: CASSLGPMGQGAQPQHF. CDR3 coding DNA: TGTGCCAGCAGCTTAGGGCCGATGGGACAGGGGGCTCAGCCCCAGCATTTT.

The chain recombines TRBV15 with TRBJ1-1; weak D call: TRBD1 (5 bases). Germline V gene sequence: CDR1 LNHNV, CDR2 YYDKDF (reference sequence). CDR3 length: 14 residues. Deletions cut 3 bases from V and 5 bases from J, with 13 bases between. CDR3 sequence (DNA): TGTGCCACCAGCAGGGTGGGGCTTTGGACTGAAGCTTTCTTT. It encodes CATSRVGLWTEAFF.

This chain links TRBV4-1 with TRBJ2-5; no clear D. V was clipped by 1 base and J by 2 bases, with 14 bases between them. CDR1 and CDR2 from the germline V gene are MGHRA and YSYEKL. The CDR3 extends over 16 amino acids. CDR3 DNA sequence: TGCGCCAGCAGCCAAGGCCGATCGGCTAGTCAAGAGACCCAGTACTTC. Amino acids: CASSQGRSASQETQYF.